Detailed here is one T cell receptor beta chain. Its antigen has not been determined. No quality values exist for individual bases; no much larger clone is one base distant. In Seattle, one collaborating source enrolled patients while the infection was active and tracked those patients longitudinally over the course of disease. Collaborating institutions collected whole blood in K2EDTA tubes following their own protocols. For TCRbeta analysis, collaborators shipped samples in one of three forms: frozen whole blood, isolated PBMCs, or DNA extracted from either of those sample types. The sample originates from a study of blood T cell repertoires in COVID-19 (TCRdb year 2020). About the full investigation: Collaborator samples came from the United States, Italy and Spain and covered acute and convalescent phases of COVID-19. The sample metadata nearly always contained a de-identified subject ID, COVID-19 status, age in years and sex. Where available, HLA class I and class II types were obtained from metadata supplied by the sample provider rather than from assay-based typing. The dataset comprised deeply sampled blood TCRbeta repertoires from subjects exposed to, actively infected with, or recovered from COVID-19. The prospective study material was composed of cDNA or gDNA derived from T cells, B-cell-depleted T cells, or PBMCs. The repertoires were released in a freely available public database meant as a resource for research on the immune response to SARS-CoV-2. The samples were drawn from two sources: the first 160 participants of the ongoing ImmuneRACE study, and 950 to 1,500 subjects contributed by 6 global collaborators. The investigation overall reported the following: Clinical and demographic metadata were provided uncurated, with the amount varying by source and participant.

The immunoSEQ Assay, a bias-controlled multiplex PCR, was used to amplify TCRbeta CDR3 regions from genomic DNA. In the authors' own workflow: The number of nucleated cells in each sample was estimated from the amplification of reference gene primers within the assay. Sequence reads were collapsed and filtered to measure the absolute abundance of every unique TCRbeta CDR3 rearrangement. For each sample, productive Simpson clonality was calculated as the square root of Simpson's diversity index over productive rearrangements. TCRdb took this table from immuneACCESS and kept in-frame rearrangements with V and J called. Such tables lack part of the clones; where checked against another copy, unresolved V genes explain under half of the gap, and the rest is unexplained. V, J and clone size reflect that table, while D and trimming were determined from the DNA. This sample gives some 270,000 clones in total; around 89% of them show up just once. Clones ranked in the top ten supply 2.1% of the sample.

In the germline V gene (reference sequence), CDR1 corresponds to SEHNR and CDR2 to FQNEAQ. Trimming removed 5 bases from V and 6 bases from J, leaving 11 bases between the germline ends. Taken from cysteine to phenylalanine, the CDR3 has 12 residues. Kept here is only the CDR3 DNA, which spans 36 bases and is read in frame from base 1. The sample consisted of peripheral blood. This clonotype was obtained from a woman aged 55-75 years with COVID-19, enrolled during active disease. The sequence is built from TRBV7-9 and TRBJ2-7; the D gene is not confidently resolved. The CDR3: CASSPAHGEQYF. The DNA is TGTGCCAGCAGCCCCGCGCACGGCGAGCAGTACTTC.